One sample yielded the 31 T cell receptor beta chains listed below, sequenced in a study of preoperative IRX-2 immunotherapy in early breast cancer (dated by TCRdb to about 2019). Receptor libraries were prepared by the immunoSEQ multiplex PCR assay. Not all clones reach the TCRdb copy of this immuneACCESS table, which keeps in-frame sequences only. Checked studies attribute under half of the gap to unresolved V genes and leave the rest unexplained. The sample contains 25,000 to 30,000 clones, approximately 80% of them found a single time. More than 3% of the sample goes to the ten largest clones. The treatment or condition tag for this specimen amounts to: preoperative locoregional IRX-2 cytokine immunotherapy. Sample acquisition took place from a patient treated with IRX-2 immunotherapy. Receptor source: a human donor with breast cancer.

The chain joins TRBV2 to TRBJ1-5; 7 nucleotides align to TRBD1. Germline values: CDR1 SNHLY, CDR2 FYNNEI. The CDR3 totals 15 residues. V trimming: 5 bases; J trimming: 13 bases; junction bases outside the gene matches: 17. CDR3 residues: CASSLPASGGWQQHF. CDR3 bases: TGTGCCAGCAGTTTACCGGCATCAGGGGGGTGGCAACAGCATTTT. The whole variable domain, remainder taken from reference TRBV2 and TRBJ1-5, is EPEVTQTPSHQVTQMGQEVILRCVPISNHLYFYWYRQILGQKVEFLVSFYNNEISEKSEIFDDQFSVERPDGSNFTLKIRSTKLEDSAMYFCASSLPASGGWQQHFGDGTRLSIL.

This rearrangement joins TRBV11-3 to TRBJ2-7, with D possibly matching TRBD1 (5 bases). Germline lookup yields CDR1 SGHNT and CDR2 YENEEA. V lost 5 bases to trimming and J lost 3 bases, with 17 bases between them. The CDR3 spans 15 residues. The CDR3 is CASSPKPRQNYEQYF. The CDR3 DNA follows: TGTGCCAGCAGCCCGAAACCCCGACAGAACTACGAGCAGTACTTC.

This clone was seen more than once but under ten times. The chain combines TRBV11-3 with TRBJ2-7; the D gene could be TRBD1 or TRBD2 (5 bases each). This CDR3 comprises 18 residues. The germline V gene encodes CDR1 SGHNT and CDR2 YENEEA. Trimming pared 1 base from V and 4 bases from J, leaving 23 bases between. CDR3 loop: CASSLGISAAGRWYEQYF. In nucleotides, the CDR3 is TGTGCCAGCAGCTTAGGGATTTCGGCGGCAGGGAGATGGTACGAGCAGTACTTC.

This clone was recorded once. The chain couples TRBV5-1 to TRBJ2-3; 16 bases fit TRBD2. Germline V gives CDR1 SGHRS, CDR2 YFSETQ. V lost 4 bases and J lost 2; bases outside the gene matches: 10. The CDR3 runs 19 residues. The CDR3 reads CASSPGTSGRAENTDTQYF. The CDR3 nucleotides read TGCGCCAGCAGCCCGGGGACTAGCGGGAGGGCCGAGAACACAGATACGCAGTATTTT.

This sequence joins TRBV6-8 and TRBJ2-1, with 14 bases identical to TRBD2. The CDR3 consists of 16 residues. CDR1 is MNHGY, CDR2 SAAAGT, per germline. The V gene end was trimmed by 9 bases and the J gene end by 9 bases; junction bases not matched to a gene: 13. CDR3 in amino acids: CASNPRGTSGRSEQFF. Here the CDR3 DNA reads TGTGCCAGTAACCCCCGGGGGACTAGCGGGAGAAGTGAGCAGTTCTTC.

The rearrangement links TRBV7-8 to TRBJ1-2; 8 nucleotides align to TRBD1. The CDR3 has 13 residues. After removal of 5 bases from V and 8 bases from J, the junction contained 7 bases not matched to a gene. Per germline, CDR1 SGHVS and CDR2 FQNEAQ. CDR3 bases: TGTGCCAGCAGCCCGGACAGGGTGTGGGGCTACACCTTC. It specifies CASSPDRVWGYTF.

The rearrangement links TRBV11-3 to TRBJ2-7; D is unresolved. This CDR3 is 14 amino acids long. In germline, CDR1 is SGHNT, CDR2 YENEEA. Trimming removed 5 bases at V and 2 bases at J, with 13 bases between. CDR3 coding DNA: TGTGCCAGCAGCGCAGAACAGCCTCCCTACGAGCAGTACTTC. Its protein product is CASSAEQPPYEQYF.

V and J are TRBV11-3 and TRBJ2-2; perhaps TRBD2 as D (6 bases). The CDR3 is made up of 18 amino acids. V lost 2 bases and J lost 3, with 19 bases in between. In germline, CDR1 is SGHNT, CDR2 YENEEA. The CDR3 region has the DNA TGTGCCAGCAGCTTATCCATAATGTCCGGGGACTACACCGGGGAGCTGTTTTTT. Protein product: CASSLSIMSGDYTGELFF.

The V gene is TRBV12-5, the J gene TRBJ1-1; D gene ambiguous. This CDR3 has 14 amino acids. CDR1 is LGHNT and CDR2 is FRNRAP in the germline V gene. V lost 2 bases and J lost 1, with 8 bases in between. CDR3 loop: CASGLPVGNTEAFF. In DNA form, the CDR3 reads TGTGCTAGTGGTTTGCCCGTGGGGAACACTGAAGCTTTCTTT.

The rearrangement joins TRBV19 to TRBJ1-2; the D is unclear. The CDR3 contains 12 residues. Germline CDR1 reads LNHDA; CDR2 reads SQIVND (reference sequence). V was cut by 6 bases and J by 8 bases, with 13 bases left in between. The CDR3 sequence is CASRIGRLGYTF. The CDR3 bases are TGTGCCAGTAGGATCGGACGGTTGGGCTACACCTTC. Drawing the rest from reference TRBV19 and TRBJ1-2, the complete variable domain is DGGITQSPKYLFRKEGQNVTLSCEQNLNHDAMYWYRQDPGQGLRLIYYSQIVNDFQKGDIAEGYSVSREKKESFPLTVTSAQKNPTAFYLCASRIGRLGYTFGSGTRLTVV.

As DNA, the CDR3 is TGCGCCAGCAGGTACTCGGAGGAGGTCTACGAGCAGTACTTC. This encodes CASRYSEEVYEQYF. This rearrangement joins TRBV5-1 to TRBJ2-7; a possible D gene is TRBD2 (5 bases). The CDR3 totals 14 residues. The germline V gene encodes CDR1 SGHRS and CDR2 YFSETQ. Between the trimmed V and J ends, which lost 5 bases and 3 bases, there was a span of 15 bases.

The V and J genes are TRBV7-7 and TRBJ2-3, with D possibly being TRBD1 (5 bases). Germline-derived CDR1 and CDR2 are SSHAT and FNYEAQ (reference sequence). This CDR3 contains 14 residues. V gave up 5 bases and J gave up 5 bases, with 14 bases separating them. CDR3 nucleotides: TGTGCCAGCAGCCCTCCTACCCAGGGAGATACGCAGTATTTT. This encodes CASSPPTQGDTQYF.

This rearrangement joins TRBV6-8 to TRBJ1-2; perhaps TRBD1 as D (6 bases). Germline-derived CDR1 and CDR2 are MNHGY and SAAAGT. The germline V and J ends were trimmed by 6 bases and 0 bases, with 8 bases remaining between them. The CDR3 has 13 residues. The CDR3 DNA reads TGTGCCAGCAGGCGGGACACTAACTATGGCTACACCTTC. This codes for CASRRDTNYGYTF.

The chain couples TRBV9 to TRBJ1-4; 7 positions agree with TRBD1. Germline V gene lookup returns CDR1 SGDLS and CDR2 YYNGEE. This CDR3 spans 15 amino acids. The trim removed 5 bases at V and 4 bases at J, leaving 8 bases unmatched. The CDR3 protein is CASSDPGQINEKLFF. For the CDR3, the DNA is TGTGCCAGCAGTGACCCGGGACAGATTAATGAAAAACTGTTTTTT.

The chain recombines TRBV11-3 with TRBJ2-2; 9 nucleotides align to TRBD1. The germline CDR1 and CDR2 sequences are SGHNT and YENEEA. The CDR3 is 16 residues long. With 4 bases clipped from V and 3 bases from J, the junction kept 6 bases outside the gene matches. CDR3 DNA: TGTGCCAGCAGCTCATTGGACAGGGGAGACACCGGGGAGCTGTTTTTT. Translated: CASSSLDRGDTGELFF.

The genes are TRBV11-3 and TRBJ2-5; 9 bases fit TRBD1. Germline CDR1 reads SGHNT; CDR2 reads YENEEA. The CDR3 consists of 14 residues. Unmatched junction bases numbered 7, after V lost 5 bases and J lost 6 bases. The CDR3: CASSLTGGHQTQYF. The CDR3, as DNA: TGTGCCAGCAGCCTAACAGGGGGCCATCAGACCCAGTACTTC.

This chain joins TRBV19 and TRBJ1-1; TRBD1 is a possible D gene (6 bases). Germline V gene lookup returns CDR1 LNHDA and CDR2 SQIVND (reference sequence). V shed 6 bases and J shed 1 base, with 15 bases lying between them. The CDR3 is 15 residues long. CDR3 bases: TGTGCCAGTAGGGGGGCAGCGACTCCGAACACTGAAGCTTTCTTT. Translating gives CASRGAATPNTEAFF.

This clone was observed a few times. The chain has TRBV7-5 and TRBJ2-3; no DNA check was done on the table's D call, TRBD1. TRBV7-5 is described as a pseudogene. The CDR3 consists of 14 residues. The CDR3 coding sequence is TGTGCCAGCAGCAGGACAGGGGGCACAGATACGCAGTATTTT. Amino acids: CASSRTGGTDTQYF.

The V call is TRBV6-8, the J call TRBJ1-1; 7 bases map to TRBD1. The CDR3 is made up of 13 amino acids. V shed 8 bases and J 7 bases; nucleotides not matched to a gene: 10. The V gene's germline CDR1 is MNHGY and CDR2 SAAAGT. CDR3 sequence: CASQGQVFIEAFF. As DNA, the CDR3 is TGTGCCAGCCAAGGACAGGTGTTTATTGAAGCTTTCTTT.

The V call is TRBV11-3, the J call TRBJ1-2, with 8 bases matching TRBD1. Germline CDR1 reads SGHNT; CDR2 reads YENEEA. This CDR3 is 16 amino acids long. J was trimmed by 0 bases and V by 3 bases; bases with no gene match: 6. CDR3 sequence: CASSFGTGSSNYGYTF. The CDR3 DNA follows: TGTGCCAGCAGCTTTGGGACAGGATCGTCTAACTATGGCTACACCTTC.

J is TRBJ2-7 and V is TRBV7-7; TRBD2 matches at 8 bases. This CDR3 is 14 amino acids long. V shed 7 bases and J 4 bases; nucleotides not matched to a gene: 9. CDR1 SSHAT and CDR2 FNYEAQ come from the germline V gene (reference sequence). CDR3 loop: CASTNPGGEYEQYF. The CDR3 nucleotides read TGTGCCAGCACTAACCCCGGGGGGGAATACGAGCAGTACTTC.

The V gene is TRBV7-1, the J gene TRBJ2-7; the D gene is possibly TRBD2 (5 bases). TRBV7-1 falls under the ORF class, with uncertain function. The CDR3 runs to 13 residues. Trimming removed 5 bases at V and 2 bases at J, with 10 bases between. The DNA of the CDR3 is TGTGCCAGCAGCGGGAGAGAAACCTACGAGCAGTACTTC. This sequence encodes CASSGRETYEQYF.

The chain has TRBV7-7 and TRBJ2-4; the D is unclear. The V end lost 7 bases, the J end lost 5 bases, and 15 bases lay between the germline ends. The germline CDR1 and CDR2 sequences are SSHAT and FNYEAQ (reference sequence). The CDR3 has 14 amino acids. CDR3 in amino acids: CASTLSGSENIQYF. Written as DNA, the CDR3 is TGTGCCAGCACCCTGAGTGGCTCTGAAAACATTCAGTACTTC.

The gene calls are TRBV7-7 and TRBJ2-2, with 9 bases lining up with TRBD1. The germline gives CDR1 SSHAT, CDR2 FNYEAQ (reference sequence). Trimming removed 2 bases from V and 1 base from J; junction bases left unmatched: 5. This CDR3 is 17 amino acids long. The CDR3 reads CASSLLSGQGNTGELFF. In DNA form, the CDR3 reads TGTGCCAGCAGCTTATTATCGGGACAGGGGAACACCGGGGAGCTGTTTTTT.

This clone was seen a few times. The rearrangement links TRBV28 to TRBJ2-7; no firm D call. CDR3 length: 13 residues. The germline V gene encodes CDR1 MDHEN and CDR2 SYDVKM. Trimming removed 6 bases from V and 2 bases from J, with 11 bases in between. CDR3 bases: TGTGCCAGCAGCCTTGGAACCCCCTACGAGCAGTACTTC. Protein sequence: CASSLGTPYEQYF.

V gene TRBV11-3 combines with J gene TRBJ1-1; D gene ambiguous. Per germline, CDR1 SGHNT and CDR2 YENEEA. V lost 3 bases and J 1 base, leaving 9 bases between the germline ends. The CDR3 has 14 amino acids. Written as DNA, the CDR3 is TGTGCCAGCAGCTTTGGTGCCTGGAACACTGAAGCTTTCTTT. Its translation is CASSFGAWNTEAFF. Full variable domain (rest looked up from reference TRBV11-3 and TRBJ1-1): EAGVVQSPRYKIIEKKQPVAFWCNPISGHNTLYWYLQNLGQGPELLIRYENEEAVDDSQLPKDRFSAERLKGVDSTLKIQPAELGDSAVYLCASSFGAWNTEAFFGQGTRLTVV.

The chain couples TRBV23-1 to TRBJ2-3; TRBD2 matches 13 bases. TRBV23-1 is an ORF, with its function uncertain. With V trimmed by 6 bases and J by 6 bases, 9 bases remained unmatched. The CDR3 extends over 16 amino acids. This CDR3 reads CASSQTGTSGIDTQYF. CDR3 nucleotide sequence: TGCGCCAGCAGCCAAACCGGGACTAGCGGGATTGATACGCAGTATTTT.

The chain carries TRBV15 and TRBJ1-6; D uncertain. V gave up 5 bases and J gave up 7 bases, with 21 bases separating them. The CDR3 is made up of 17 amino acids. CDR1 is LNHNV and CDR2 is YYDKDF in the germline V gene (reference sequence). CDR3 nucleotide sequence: TGTGCCACCAGCGTCGGGAGGGCTGCAAACGACAATTCACCCCTCCACTTT. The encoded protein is CATSVGRAANDNSPLHF.

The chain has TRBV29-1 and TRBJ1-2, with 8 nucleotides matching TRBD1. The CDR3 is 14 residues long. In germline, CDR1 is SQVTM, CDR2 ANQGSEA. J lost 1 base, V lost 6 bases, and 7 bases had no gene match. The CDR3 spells CSVRTGTINYGYTF. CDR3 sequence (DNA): TGCAGCGTAAGGACAGGGACGATTAACTATGGCTACACCTTC.

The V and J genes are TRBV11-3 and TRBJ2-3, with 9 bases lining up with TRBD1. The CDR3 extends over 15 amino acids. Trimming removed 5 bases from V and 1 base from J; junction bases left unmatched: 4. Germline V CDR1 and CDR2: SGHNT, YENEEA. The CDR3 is CASSRDRARTDTQYF. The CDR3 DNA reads TGTGCCAGCAGCCGGGACAGGGCCCGCACAGATACGCAGTATTTT.

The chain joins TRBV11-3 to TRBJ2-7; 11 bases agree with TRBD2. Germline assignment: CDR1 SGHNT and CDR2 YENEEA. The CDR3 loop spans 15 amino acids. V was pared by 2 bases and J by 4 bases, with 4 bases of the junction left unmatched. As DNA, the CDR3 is TGTGCCAGCAGCTTAACTAGCGGGAGAAGGTACGAGCAGTACTTC. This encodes CASSLTSGRRYEQYF.